The 6 T cell receptor beta chains reported below all come from one sample, sequenced in a study of cytomegalovirus exposure and HLA in healthy donors. The PCR had 60 Vbeta and 13 Jbeta primers. The table came from immunoSEQ multiplex PCR; TCRdb's copy has only in-frame clones and leaves some out. In the table there are some 110,000 clones, roughly 13% of which are singletons. The sample consisted of PBMCs. The receptors here all came from a man aged 35-49 years in good health and CMV-seropositive.

In its sample, this clone was seen a few times. The chain joins TRBV2 to TRBJ1-1, with D tentatively TRBD1 (6 bases). V was trimmed by 6 bases and J by 3 bases, leaving 14 bases between them. Germline V gene sequence: CDR1 SNHLY, CDR2 FYNNEI. This CDR3 spans 14 amino acids. CDR3 nucleotide sequence: TGTGCCAGCAGGCTCAGGGAGGGGGACACTGAAGCTTTCTTT. It is translated as CASRLREGDTEAFF. Together with reference TRBV2 and TRBJ1-1, the CDR3 gives the full variable domain: EPEVTQTPSHQVTQMGQEVILRCVPISNHLYFYWYRQILGQKVEFLVSFYNNEISEKSEIFDDQFSVERPDGSNFTLKIRSTKLEDSAMYFCASRLREGDTEAFFGQGTRLTVV.

This chain uses TRBV10-2 with TRBJ2-2, with 14 bases aligning to TRBD2. In germline, CDR1 is WSHSY, CDR2 SAAADI. V dropped 8 bases and J dropped 4; count of bases not matched to a gene: 9. The length of the CDR3 is 17 residues. In DNA, the CDR3 is TGCGCCAGCCGCTCGACTAGCGGGAGGGCCGGCACCGGGGAGCTGTTTTTT. As protein: CASRSTSGRAGTGELFF.

The CDR3 here is CASWGQEFGSYEQYF. The CDR3 coding sequence is TGTGCCAGCTGGGGACAGGAATTTGGTTCCTACGAGCAGTACTTC. The chain combines TRBV6-5 with TRBJ2-5; 8 nucleotides match TRBD1. The J call may be faulty, since TRBJ2-7 better matches the DNA end. The CDR3 length is 15 residues. Looked up from germline, CDR1 is MNHEY and CDR2 is SVGAGI.

This clone was detected only a few times. The chain combines TRBV11-2 with TRBJ2-3, with 7 bases identical to TRBD2. There are 15 residues in the CDR3. The J segment lost 3 bases and the V segment lost 5 bases, leaving 8 bases of the junction unmatched. The germline CDR1 and CDR2 sequences are SGHAT and FQNNGV. CDR3: CASSTGTILTDTQYF. DNA of the CDR3: TGTGCCAGCAGCACCGGGACTATTCTTACAGATACGCAGTATTTT.

This clone came up a few times. The chain uses TRBV5-1 and TRBJ1-4, with a possible D match to TRBD1 (5 bases). The germline gives CDR1 SGHRS, CDR2 YFSETQ. Trimming removed 8 bases from V and 6 bases from J, with 11 bases in between. The CDR3 loop spans 12 amino acids. Here the CDR3 reads CASSGGDEKLFF. CDR3 nucleotides: TGCGCCAGTAGCGGGGGGGATGAAAAACTGTTTTTT. Filled out from reference TRBV5-1 and TRBJ1-4, the complete variable domain reads KAGVTQTPRYLIKTRGQQVTLSCSPISGHRSVSWYQQTPGQGLQFLFEYFSETQRNKGNFPGRFSGRQFSNSRSEMNVSTLELGDSALYLCASSGGDEKLFFGSGTQLSVL.

The chain joins TRBV27 to TRBJ1-2, with 8 bases fitting TRBD1. The V segment lost 7 bases and the J segment 3 bases; nucleotides outside the gene matches: 1. The CDR3 sequence is 12 residues long. Germline V gene lookup returns CDR1 MNHEY and CDR2 SMNVEV (reference sequence). CDR3 region: CASMTGDYGYTF. The CDR3 DNA reads as TGTGCCAGCATGACAGGGGACTATGGCTACACCTTC.